These 7 T cell receptor beta chains came from one sample sequenced in a study of T cell changes during pregnancy in multiple sclerosis. Measured with immunoSEQ multiplex PCR; TCRdb has only the in-frame clones, and not every one. Among some 70,000 clones, about 90% were seen once, and the ten largest hold over 0.65%. The sequenced sample was peripheral blood, obtained in the second trimester of pregnancy. The receptors derive from a female donor with multiple sclerosis, enrolled in a pregnancy study.

The chain recombines TRBV11-2 with TRBJ1-2; TRBD1 might be the D (6 bases). Germline loops: CDR1 SGHAT, CDR2 FQNNGV. The CDR3 sequence is 14 residues long. V lost 5 bases, J lost 4 bases, and 14 bases lay in between. The chain's CDR3 is CASSRGHRGYGYTF. As DNA, the CDR3 is TGTGCCAGCAGCCGGGGACATCGCGGCTATGGCTACACCTTC.

CDR3 in amino acids: CASSYGTGGMYEQFF. CDR3 in DNA: TGCGCCAGCAGCTACGGGACAGGGGGCATGTATGAGCAGTTCTTC. The chain is built from TRBV4-3 and TRBJ2-1, with TRBD1 matching 12 bases. Losses at the gene ends were 5 bases for V and 8 bases for J; bases not matched to a gene: 7. CDR1 and CDR2 (germline): LGHNA, YSLEER. The length of the CDR3 is 15 residues.

As to this clone: The same CDR3 can be traced to other DNA sequences in this sample. The chain employs TRBV7-2 and TRBJ1-2; TRBD1 might be the D (5 bases). The length of the CDR3 is 13 residues. Looked up from germline, CDR1 is SGHTA and CDR2 is FQGNSA. Trimming took off 5 bases at V and 6 bases at J, with 13 bases between the two ends. CDR3 amino acids: CASSPRGGDGYTF. The DNA for the CDR3 is TGTGCCAGCAGCCCTAGGGGAGGAGATGGCTACACCTTC.

The chain couples TRBV7-2 to TRBJ2-5; the match to TRBD1 covers 8 bases. The germline CDR1 and CDR2 sequences are SGHTA and FQGNSA. The junction had 11 bases not matched to a gene; V was cut back by 4 bases and J by 4 bases. This CDR3 spans 16 amino acids. DNA for the CDR3: TGTGCCAGCAGCTCAATTCGGACAGGGTGGGCAGAGACCCAGTACTTC. Translated, it gives CASSSIRTGWAETQYF.

This sequence joins TRBV5-1 and TRBJ2-3; 9 positions agree with TRBD2. V was clipped by 0 bases and J by 1 base; unmatched bases: 3. The CDR3 has 16 amino acids. Germline lookup yields CDR1 SGHRS and CDR2 YFSETQ. The CDR3 DNA sequence: TGCGCCAGCAGCTTGGATCCTAGCGGGGGCACAGATACGCAGTATTTT. Encoded protein: CASSLDPSGGTDTQYF.

The CDR3 protein is CATRTGELFF. The CDR3 DNA reads TGTGCCACTAGAACCGGGGAGCTGTTTTTT. The rearrangement joins TRBV7-9 to TRBJ2-2; unclear D gene. The CDR3 runs 10 residues. Germline-derived CDR1 and CDR2 are SEHNR and FQNEAQ (reference sequence). V was pared by 10 bases and J by 5 bases, with 5 bases between.

This clone has more than one count but fewer than ten. The rearrangement links TRBV18 to TRBJ1-1; possibly TRBD1 for D (5 bases). Germline-derived CDR1 and CDR2 are KGHSH and LQKENI. This CDR3 comprises 14 residues. V shed 7 bases and J shed 0 bases, with 12 bases lying between them. CDR3 protein: CASYKTELNTEAFF. For the CDR3, the DNA is TGTGCCAGCTACAAGACAGAATTGAACACTGAAGCTTTCTTT.